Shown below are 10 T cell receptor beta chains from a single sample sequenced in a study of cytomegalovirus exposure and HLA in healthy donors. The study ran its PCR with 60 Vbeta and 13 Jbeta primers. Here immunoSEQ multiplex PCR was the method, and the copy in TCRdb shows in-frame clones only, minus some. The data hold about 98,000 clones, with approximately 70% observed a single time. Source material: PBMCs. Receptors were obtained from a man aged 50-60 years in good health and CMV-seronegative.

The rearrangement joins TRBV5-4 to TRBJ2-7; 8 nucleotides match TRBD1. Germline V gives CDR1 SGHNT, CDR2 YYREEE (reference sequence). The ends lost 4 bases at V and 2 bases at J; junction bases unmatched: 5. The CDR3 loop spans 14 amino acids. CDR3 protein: CASSPGTGAYEQYF. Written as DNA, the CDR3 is TGTGCCAGCAGCCCCGGGACAGGAGCCTACGAGCAGTACTTC.

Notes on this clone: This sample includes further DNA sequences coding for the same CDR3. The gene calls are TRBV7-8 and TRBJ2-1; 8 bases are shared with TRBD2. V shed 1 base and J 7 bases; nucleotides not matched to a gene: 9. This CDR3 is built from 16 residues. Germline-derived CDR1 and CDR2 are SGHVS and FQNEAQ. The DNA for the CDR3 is TGTGCCAGCAGCTTAGAAGGTCTAGCGGGTCGTAATGAGCAGTTCTTC. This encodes CASSLEGLAGRNEQFF.

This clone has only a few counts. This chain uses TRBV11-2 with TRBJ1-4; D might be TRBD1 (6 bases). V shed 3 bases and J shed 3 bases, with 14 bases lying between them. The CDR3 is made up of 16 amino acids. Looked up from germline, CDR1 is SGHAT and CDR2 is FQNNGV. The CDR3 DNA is TGTGCCAGCAGCTTTCGGGGGGCATTATCTAATGAAAAACTGTTTTTT. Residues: CASSFRGALSNEKLFF.

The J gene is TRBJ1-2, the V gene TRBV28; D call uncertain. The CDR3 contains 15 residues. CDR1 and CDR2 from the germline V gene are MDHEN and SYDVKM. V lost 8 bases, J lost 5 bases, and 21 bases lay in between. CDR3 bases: TGTGCCAGCCACAATTCCGCTGGAAGCGCGTATGGCTACACCTTC. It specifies CASHNSAGSAYGYTF.

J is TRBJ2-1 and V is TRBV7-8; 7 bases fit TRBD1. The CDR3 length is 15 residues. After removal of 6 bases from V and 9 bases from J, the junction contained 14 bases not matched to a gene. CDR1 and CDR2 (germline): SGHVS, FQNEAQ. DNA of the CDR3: TGTGCCAGCAGACTCGACAGGGTTTCTTTTGGTGAGCAGTTCTTC. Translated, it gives CASRLDRVSFGEQFF.

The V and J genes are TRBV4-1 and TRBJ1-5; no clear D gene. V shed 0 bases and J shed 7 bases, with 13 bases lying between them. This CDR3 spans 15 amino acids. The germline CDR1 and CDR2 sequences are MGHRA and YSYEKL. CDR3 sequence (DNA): TGCGCCAGCAGCCAAGATAGCGGAGTGGGCCAGCCCCAGCATTTT. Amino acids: CASSQDSGVGQPQHF.

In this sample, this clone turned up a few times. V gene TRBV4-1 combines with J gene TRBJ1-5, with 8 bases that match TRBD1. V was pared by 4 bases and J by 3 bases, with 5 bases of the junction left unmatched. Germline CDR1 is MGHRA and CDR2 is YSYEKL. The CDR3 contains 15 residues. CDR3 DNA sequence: TGCGCCAGCAGCCTGGGACAGGTGTTCAATCAGCCCCAGCATTTT. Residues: CASSLGQVFNQPQHF.

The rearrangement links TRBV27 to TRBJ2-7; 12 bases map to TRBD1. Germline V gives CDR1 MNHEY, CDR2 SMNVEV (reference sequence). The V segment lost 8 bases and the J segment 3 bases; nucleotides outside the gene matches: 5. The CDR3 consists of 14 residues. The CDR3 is CASRDRGRIYEQYF. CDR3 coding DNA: TGTGCCAGCCGGGACAGGGGGCGCATCTACGAGCAGTACTTC.

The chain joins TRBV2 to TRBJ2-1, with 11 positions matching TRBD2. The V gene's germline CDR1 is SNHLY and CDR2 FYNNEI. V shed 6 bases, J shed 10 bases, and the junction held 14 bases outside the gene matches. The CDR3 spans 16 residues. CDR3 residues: CASSDYGLAGTPEQFF. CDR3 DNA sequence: TGTGCCAGCAGCGACTACGGACTAGCGGGCACTCCCGAGCAGTTCTTC.

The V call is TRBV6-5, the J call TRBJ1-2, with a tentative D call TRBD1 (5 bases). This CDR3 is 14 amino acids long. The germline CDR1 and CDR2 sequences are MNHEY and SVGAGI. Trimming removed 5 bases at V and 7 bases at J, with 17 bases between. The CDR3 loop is CASSRTTGGTGYTF. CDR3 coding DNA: TGTGCCAGCAGTAGAACTACCGGCGGGACTGGCTACACCTTC.